Listed below are T cell receptor beta chains from one sample, sequenced in a study of T cell responses to AZD1222 COVID-19 vaccine. The table came from immunoSEQ multiplex PCR; TCRdb's copy has only in-frame clones and leaves some out. Of about 120,000 clones listed, 90% are singletons. Sequenced material: peripheral blood, taken 28 days after the second dose of the MenACWY control vaccine. The receptors here all came from an adult who received the MenACWY meningococcal vaccine as a control. Both conserved end residues are part of each CDR3. A D gene is named only where the DNA matches it firmly. The size field is filled for only some rows; it gives once, few, many or a size class.

abundance | d_gene | j_gene | v_gene | CDR3aa | CDR3nt
NA | NA | TRBJ2-2 | TRBV5-1 | CASSLEIDTGELFF | TGCGCCAGCAGCTTGGAGATAGACACCGGGGAGCTGTTTTTT
NA | TRBD1 | TRBJ2-3 | TRBV12-3/TRBV12-4 | CASSLTGLDTQYF | TGTGCCAGCAGCCTGACAGGGTTGGATACGCAGTATTTT
once | TRBD1 | TRBJ2-2 | TRBV9 | CASTTTGGQGYPGELFF | TGTGCCAGCACCACCACCGGGGGACAGGGTTACCCCGGGGAGCTGTTTTTT
NA | TRBD2 | TRBJ2-1 | TRBV4-2 | CASSPGLAEYNEQFF | TGTGCCAGCAGCCCCGGACTAGCGGAGTACAATGAGCAGTTCTTC
NA | TRBD2 | TRBJ2-1 | TRBV15 | CATSRTSGPYNEQFF | TGTGCCACCAGCAGGACTAGCGGGCCCTACAATGAGCAGTTCTTC
NA | TRBD1 | TRBJ1-2 | TRBV9 | CASSLGGRPYGYTF | TGTGCCAGCAGCCTAGGGGGCAGGCCCTATGGCTACACCTTC
NA | NA | TRBJ2-1 | TRBV6-1 | CASSEVGSSYNEQFF | TGTGCCAGCAGTGAAGTAGGCAGCTCCTACAATGAGCAGTTCTTC
NA | NA | TRBJ2-5 | TRBV13 | CASSLALKETQYF | TGTGCCAGCAGCTTAGCACTAAAAGAGACCCAGTACTTC
NA | NA | TRBJ2-7 | TRBV4-1 | CASSQDLFLGQYF | TGCGCCAGCAGCCAAGATCTTTTTCTAGGGCAGTACTTC
NA | NA | TRBJ2-5 | TRBV3-1/TRBV3-2 | CASSQLQETQYF | TGTGCCAGCAGCCAACTTCAAGAGACCCAGTACTTC
NA | TRBD2 | TRBJ2-2 | TRBV6-5 | CASSLAGGRAGELFF | TGTGCCAGCAGCCTGGCGGGAGGGCGTGCCGGGGAGCTGTTTTTT
NA | NA | TRBJ1-3 | TRBV7-9 | CASSLGLSGNTIYF | TGTGCCAGCAGCTTAGGACTCTCTGGAAACACCATATATTTT
NA | TRBD1 | TRBJ2-7 | TRBV14 | CASSQRQGSAYEQYF | TGTGCCAGCAGCCAGCGACAGGGTTCTGCCTACGAGCAGTACTTC
NA | TRBD1 | TRBJ1-5 | TRBV5-6 | CASSWGQGFQPQHF | TGTGCCAGCAGCTGGGGACAGGGGTTTCAGCCCCAGCATTTT
NA | NA | TRBJ1-5 | TRBV27 | CASSFGQGFQPQHF | TGTGCCAGCAGTTTTGGGCAGGGGTTTCAGCCCCAGCATTTT
NA | NA | TRBJ1-2 | TRBV30 | CAWRQGRGYTF | TGTGCCTGGAGACAGGGACGTGGCTACACCTTC
NA | TRBD1 | TRBJ2-2 | TRBV14 | CASSRPPGQGTGELFF | TGTGCCAGCAGCCGGCCACCGGGACAGGGTACCGGGGAGCTGTTTTTT
NA | TRBD1 | TRBJ2-6 | TRBV3-1/TRBV3-2 | CASSPLRTGGAAGANVLTF | TGTGCCAGCAGCCCACTTCGGACAGGGGGCGCAGCTGGGGCCAACGTCCTGACTTTC
NA | NA | TRBJ1-6 | TRBV6-5 | CASSYSGQGVSSPLHF | TGTGCCAGCAGTTACTCGGGGCAGGGCGTAAGTTCACCCCTCCACTTT
NA | NA | TRBJ1-5 | TRBV28 | CASSLWDGGLFESSNQPQHF | TGTGCCAGCAGTTTATGGGACGGGGGGCTGTTTGAATCCAGCAATCAGCCCCAGCATTTT
NA | NA | TRBJ2-5 | TRBV10-3 | CAAAGVLRGETQYF | TGTGCCGCCGCGGGGGTTCTCAGGGGGGAGACCCAGTACTTC
NA | NA | TRBJ2-1 | TRBV6-2/TRBV6-3 | CASSYSAGSHNEQFF | TGTGCCAGCAGTTACTCGGCCGGGTCCCACAATGAGCAGTTCTTC
NA | TRBD1 | TRBJ2-4 | TRBV28 | CASSSGQTLAKNIQYF | TGTGCCAGCAGCTCGGGACAGACACTAGCCAAAAACATTCAGTACTTC
NA | NA | TRBJ2-2 | TRBV6-5 | CASRGRNTGELFF | TGTGCCAGCAGGGGGCGGAACACCGGGGAGCTGTTTTTT
NA | TRBD1 | TRBJ2-3 | TRBV7-9 | CASSPPGQGATDTQYF | TGTGCCAGCAGCCCTCCAGGACAGGGGGCGACAGATACGCAGTATTTT
NA | NA | TRBJ2-1 | TRBV7-8 | CAGSTAAPSAYNEQFF | TGTGCCGGATCGACAGCAGCCCCCAGTGCCTACAATGAGCAGTTCTTC
medium-sized | TRBD2 | TRBJ2-1 | TRBV27 | CASSTSGYNEQFF | TGTGCCAGCTCGACTAGCGGCTACAATGAGCAGTTCTTC
NA | NA | TRBJ2-2 | TRBV4-1 | CASSQGGAPNTGELFF | TGCGCCAGCAGCCAAGGAGGGGCGCCTAACACCGGGGAGCTGTTTTTT
NA | TRBD2 | TRBJ2-1 | TRBV28 | CASTRGATGTNNEQFF | TGTGCCAGCACACGCGGCGCTACCGGGACTAACAATGAGCAGTTCTTC
NA | TRBD1 | TRBJ1-1 | TRBV5-4 | CASSFRGRGTEAFF | TGTGCCAGCAGCTTCAGGGGGCGAGGGACTGAAGCTTTCTTT
NA | NA | TRBJ1-3 | TRBV29-1 | CSVGTLTEASGNTIYF | TGCAGCGTTGGGACCCTGACGGAGGCTTCTGGAAACACCATATATTTT
NA | TRBD1 | TRBJ1-5 | TRBV6-6 | CASRLTGGGNQPQHF | TGTGCCAGCAGGTTGACAGGGGGAGGCAATCAGCCCCAGCATTTT
NA | NA | TRBJ1-1 | TRBV15 | CATSRDRGNTEAFF | TGTGCCACCAGCAGAGATAGGGGGAACACTGAAGCTTTCTTT
NA | NA | TRBJ1-1 | TRBV7-8 | CASSFLGATEAFF | TGTGCCAGCAGCTTTCTCGGGGCCACTGAAGCTTTCTTT
NA | TRBD1 | TRBJ1-5 | TRBV3-1/TRBV3-2 | CASSLTGGVQPQHF | TGTGCCAGCAGCCTGACAGGGGGAGTTCAGCCCCAGCATTTT
once | TRBD1 | TRBJ1-6 | TRBV19 | CASSIQMTGVYNSPLHF | TGTGCCAGTAGTATTCAGATGACAGGGGTCTATAATTCACCCCTCCACTTT
NA | NA | TRBJ1-2 | TRBV7-2 | CASSPTRGGYGYTF | TGTGCCAGCAGCCCGACCAGGGGCGGCTATGGCTACACCTTC
NA | NA | TRBJ1-2 | TRBV28 | CASSLNRNYGYTF | TGTGCCAGCAGTTTGAACAGGAACTATGGCTACACCTTC
NA | TRBD1 | TRBJ2-1 | TRBV13 | CASSLATGLLNEQFF | TGTGCCAGCAGCTTAGCGACAGGGCTACTCAATGAGCAGTTCTTC
NA | TRBD2 | TRBJ2-2 | TRBV28 | CASSYPAGGKNTGELFF | TGTGCCAGCAGTTATCCAGCGGGAGGGAAGAACACCGGGGAGCTGTTTTTT
NA | NA | TRBJ2-2 | TRBV4-2 | CASSQETDNTGELFF | TGTGCCAGCAGCCAAGAGACAGATAACACCGGGGAGCTGTTTTTT
once | NA | TRBJ2-1 | TRBV10-3 | CAISESISEQFF | TGTGCCATCAGTGAGTCGATATCTGAGCAGTTCTTC
NA | TRBD1 | TRBJ1-1 | TRBV7-9 | CASSPRGEGARAEAFF | TGTGCCAGCAGCCCACGGGGTGAGGGGGCGAGGGCTGAAGCTTTCTTT
NA | TRBD1 | TRBJ2-2 | TRBV6-5 | CASSSDRVGLFF | TGTGCCAGCAGTTCGGACAGGGTCGGGCTGTTTTTT
NA | NA | TRBJ1-5 | TRBV21-1 | CGGGQPQHF | TGTGGGGGCGGTCAGCCCCAGCATTTT
NA | NA | TRBJ2-7 | TRBV5-1 | CASSLEGTGAGAHYEQYF | TGCGCCAGCAGCTTGGAGGGGACCGGTGCGGGGGCACACTACGAGCAGTACTTC
NA | NA | TRBJ1-5 | TRBV27 | CASSPGGAFNQPQHF | TGTGCCAGCAGCCCGGGGGGGGCTTTCAATCAGCCCCAGCATTTT
NA | NA | TRBJ2-1 | TRBV2 | CASRAWDEQFF | TGTGCCAGCAGGGCCTGGGATGAGCAGTTCTTC
few | NA | TRBJ1-6 | TRBV18 | CASSPRRQEGDNSPLHF | TGTGCCAGCTCACCAAGACGACAGGAGGGCGATAATTCACCCCTCCACTTT
NA | NA | TRBJ2-2 | TRBV4-3 | CASSQDLKGVTTGELFF | TGCGCCAGCAGCCAAGATCTGAAGGGAGTCACCACCGGGGAGCTGTTTTTT
NA | NA | TRBJ1-3 | TRBV7-8 | CASSPQGTHSGNTIYF | TGTGCCAGCAGCCCCCAGGGGACACACTCTGGAAACACCATATATTTT
NA | NA | TRBJ1-6 | TRBV28 | CASCLGWGEGNSPLHF | TGTGCCAGCTGTTTGGGCTGGGGGGAGGGTAATTCACCCCTCCACTTT
NA | NA | TRBJ1-5 | TRBV7-2 | CASSFKGTTDQPQHF | TGTGCCAGCAGCTTTAAAGGGACAACAGATCAGCCCCAGCATTTT
NA | NA | TRBJ2-5 | TRBV27 | CASSLSPGRGETQYF | TGTGCCAGCAGTTTATCGCCAGGGAGAGGGGAGACCCAGTACTTC
NA | NA | TRBJ2-5 | TRBV5-1 | CASSLLGETQYF | TGCGCCAGCAGCTTGCTGGGGGAGACCCAGTACTTC